The 18 T cell receptor beta chains below all came from one sample that was sequenced in a study of T cell responses to AZD1222 COVID-19 vaccine. The data were produced by immunoSEQ multiplex PCR, yet TCRdb's version contains in-frame clones alone and is incomplete. The top ten clones hold roughly 15% of a sample with 90,000 to 100,000 clones, roughly 90% of them seen once. The specimen comprised peripheral blood, sampled 28 days after the second AZD1222 dose. These receptors were taken from an adult who received the AZD1222 COVID-19 vaccine.

This chain links TRBV5-1 with TRBJ1-2; 9 bases map to TRBD1. The length of the CDR3 is 16 residues. CDR1 SGHRS and CDR2 YFSETQ come from the germline V gene. The trim removed 1 base at V and 5 bases at J, leaving 9 bases unmatched. The CDR3 spells CASSLTGTGQFYGYTF. DNA for the CDR3: TGCGCCAGCAGCTTGACCGGGACAGGGCAGTTTTATGGCTACACCTTC.

This clone has a single count. The chain couples TRBV5-6 to TRBJ2-1, with 7 bases fitting TRBD2. Trimming at V came to 2 bases and at J to 9 bases, leaving 8 bases not matched to a gene. CDR3 length equals 14 residues. CDR1 and CDR2 (germline): SGHDT, YYEEEE. CDR3 sequence reads: CASSFWASGGEQFF. DNA of the CDR3: TGTGCCAGCAGCTTCTGGGCTAGCGGTGGTGAGCAGTTCTTC. The whole variable domain, filled in from reference TRBV5-6 and TRBJ2-1, reads DAGVTQSPTHLIKTRGQQVTLRCSPKSGHDTVSWYQQALGQGPQFIFQYYEEEERQRGNFPDRFSGHQFPNYSSELNVNALLLGDSALYLCASSFWASGGEQFFGPGTRLTVL.

The gene calls are TRBV12-3 or TRBV12-4 and TRBJ1-2; perhaps TRBD1 as D (6 bases). This CDR3 has 12 amino acids. V lost 5 bases to trimming and J lost 10 bases, with 14 bases between them. In nucleotides, the CDR3 is TGTGCCAGCAGTCTCGGGACACCGAACTACACCTTC. As protein: CASSLGTPNYTF.

This clone was counted once. The V and J genes are TRBV18 and TRBJ1-2; 10 bases are shared with TRBD1. This CDR3 has 13 residues. J gave up 10 bases and V 3 bases, and 5 bases lay outside the gene matches. Germline values: CDR1 KGHSH, CDR2 LQKENI. CDR3 loop: CASSPRDRGVYTF. In DNA, the CDR3 is TGTGCCAGCTCACCGAGGGACAGGGGAGTCTACACCTTC.

The sample holds one count of this clone. A junction boundary mismatches the germline segment, possibly from a read error. The rearrangement joins TRBV5-4 to TRBJ2-1; 12 nucleotides line up with TRBD2. There are 16 residues in the CDR3. Germline CDR1 and CDR2: SGHNT and YYREEE (reference sequence). CDR3 protein: CASSRTGTGLAGGIIF. CDR3 coding DNA: TGTGCCAGCAGCCGAACCGGGACGGGACTAGCGGGCGGTATAATCTTC.

The chain is built from TRBV20-1 and TRBJ2-1, with 8 bases matching TRBD1. The CDR3 is 18 amino acids. V shed 3 bases and J 6 bases; nucleotides not matched to a gene: 19. Germline V gene lookup returns CDR1 DFQATT and CDR2 SNEGSKA (reference sequence). CDR3 sequence: CSASTNQGATHRSNEQFF. As DNA, the CDR3 is TGCAGTGCTAGTACGAATCAGGGGGCTACTCACAGGAGCAATGAGCAGTTCTTC.

In DNA, the CDR3 is TGTGCCAGCAGCCTGGGACTGCAGAACACTGAAGCTTTCTTT. Amino acid sequence: CASSLGLQNTEAFF. This rearrangement joins TRBV2 to TRBJ1-1; tentatively, D is TRBD1 (5 bases). The ends were cut back, 6 bases at V and 1 base at J, with 12 bases in the middle. The CDR3 contains 14 residues. Germline values: CDR1 SNHLY, CDR2 FYNNEI.

The rearrangement links TRBV18 to TRBJ1-2; D might be TRBD1 (6 bases). Deletions cut 0 bases from V and 0 bases from J, with 17 bases between. In germline, CDR1 is KGHSH, CDR2 LQKENI. This CDR3 has 18 amino acids. Written as DNA, the CDR3 is TGTGCCAGCTCACCACCCGTTAGCAGGGGACCCTCTAACTATGGCTACACCTTC. The encoded protein is CASSPPVSRGPSNYGYTF.

CDR3 bases: TGTGCCATCAGCACAGGGGGCGCGTATGGAAACACCATATATTTT. Its protein is CAISTGGAYGNTIYF. The chain has TRBV10-3 and TRBJ1-3; 9 positions match TRBD1. The CDR3 is 15 residues long. V gave up 6 bases and J gave up 3 bases; unmatched junction bases: 6. The germline V gene has CDR1 ENHRY and CDR2 SYGVKD.

This chain uses TRBV27 with TRBJ2-1; D possibly corresponds to TRBD2 (6 bases). Germline-derived CDR1 and CDR2 are MNHEY and SMNVEV (reference sequence). The CDR3 length is 14 residues. V lost 3 bases and J 7 bases, leaving 13 bases between the germline ends. CDR3 in DNA: TGTGCCAGCAGTTTCGGCAGGGAGGTGAATGAGCAGTTCTTC. Its translation is CASSFGREVNEQFF.

The chain is built from TRBV28 and TRBJ1-2; 7 bases line up with TRBD1. The ends lost 5 bases at V and 0 bases at J; junction bases unmatched: 12. The CDR3 totals 17 residues. Per germline, CDR1 MDHEN and CDR2 SYDVKM. This CDR3 reads CASSALTGEGTNYGYTF. DNA of the CDR3: TGTGCCAGCAGTGCCCTTACAGGGGAGGGGACTAACTATGGCTACACCTTC.

The chain recombines TRBV21-1 with TRBJ2-7; the DNA was not used to check the table's D call, TRBD2. TRBV21-1 is listed as a pseudogene. This CDR3 region has 16 residues. The CDR3 spells CASSPGLGGSLERQYF. Written as DNA, the CDR3 is TGTGCCAGCAGCCCTGGACTAGGGGGATCGCTAGAAAGGCAGTACTTC.

This chain uses TRBV2 with TRBJ1-2; no clear D gene. The CDR3 is 15 residues long. V was clipped by 1 base and J by 8 bases, with 17 bases between them. CDR1 and CDR2 from the germline V gene are SNHLY and FYNNEI. This CDR3 is CASSEEYSAKEGYTF. Written as DNA, the CDR3 is TGTGCCAGCAGTGAAGAGTATTCGGCTAAAGAGGGCTACACCTTC.

The J gene is TRBJ2-2, the V gene TRBV30, with D possibly matching TRBD1 (5 bases). The CDR3 is made up of 14 amino acids. V lost 2 bases to trimming and J lost 5 bases, with 12 bases between them. CDR1 and CDR2 (germline): GTSNPN, SVGIG (reference sequence). The CDR3 DNA sequence: TGTGCCTGGAGTAGGGGTGATTCGACCGGGGAGCTGTTTTTT. It is translated as CAWSRGDSTGELFF.

The chain has TRBV6-5 and TRBJ1-2, with TRBD1 matching over 8 bases. The trim removed 8 bases at V and 8 bases at J, leaving 13 bases unmatched. The CDR3 sequence is 14 residues long. Germline assignment: CDR1 MNHEY and CDR2 SVGAGI. The CDR3 nucleotides are TGTGCCAGCGTGGCTAGGCAGGGGGCCCGCGGCTACACCTTC. Translating it yields CASVARQGARGYTF.

This clone was recorded only once. The chain is built from TRBV9 and TRBJ2-2, with 7 bases aligning to TRBD2. V trimming: 4 bases; J trimming: 0 bases; junction bases outside the gene matches: 6. Looked up from germline, CDR1 is SGDLS and CDR2 is YYNGEE. The CDR3 is made up of 16 amino acids. The CDR3 sequence is CASSPHGGANTGELFF. DNA for the CDR3: TGTGCCAGCAGCCCTCATGGGGGGGCGAACACCGGGGAGCTGTTTTTT.

The chain recombines TRBV6-5 with TRBJ2-7, with 10 bases matching TRBD2. Germline V gene data show CDR1 as MNHEY and CDR2 as SVGAGI. This CDR3 has 15 residues. With 6 bases clipped from V and 0 bases from J, the junction kept 5 bases outside the gene matches. CDR3 sequence: CASSSTSGSSYEQYF. The CDR3 DNA follows: TGTGCCAGCAGCTCGACTAGCGGGTCCTCCTACGAGCAGTACTTC.

The V and J genes are TRBV5-1 and TRBJ1-4, with TRBD1 matching 7 bases. Germline V gene lookup returns CDR1 SGHRS and CDR2 YFSETQ. With 0 bases clipped from V and 8 bases from J, the junction kept 4 bases outside the gene matches. This CDR3 is 14 amino acids long. The chain's CDR3 is CASSLGQGREKLFF. DNA for the CDR3: TGCGCCAGCAGCTTGGGACAGGGTCGCGAAAAACTGTTTTTT.